A single sample gave rise to the 30 T cell receptor beta chains below, sequenced in a study of blood T cells in healthy people across ages. Together with a sample-barcoded 5' primer, a J-beta primer mix was included in a second PCR lasting about 6 to 11 cycles. TCRdb re-called the 5' RACE reads through MiXCR, storing one row per CDR3 protein. The table lists roughly 1.7 million distinct CDR3 sequences, around 36% of them singletons. The sequencing input was blood. The receptors come from a young woman in good health.

The chain combines TRBV20-1 with TRBJ2-1; perhaps TRBD2 as D (5 bases). CDR1 is DFQATT and CDR2 is SNEGSKA in the germline V gene (reference sequence). This CDR3 spans 15 amino acids. The germline V and J ends were trimmed by 5 bases and 6 bases, with 20 bases remaining between them. The CDR3 sequence: CSASGLPYRINEQFF. The DNA of the CDR3 is TGCAGTGCTTCCGGACTGCCGTACCGGATCAATGAGCAGTTCTTC.

CDR3 loop: CASSLGQAGNQPQHF. DNA of the CDR3: TGTGCCAGTAGTCTCGGACAGGCAGGCAATCAGCCCCAGCATTTT. The J gene is TRBJ1-5, the V gene TRBV19, with 7 positions matching TRBD1. Germline V lookup: CDR1 LNHDA, CDR2 SQIVND (reference sequence). The CDR3 loop spans 15 amino acids. J was trimmed by 2 bases and V by 5 bases; bases with no gene match: 6.

The chain combines TRBV7-3 with TRBJ2-1; 11 bases are a match to TRBD1. V shed 6 bases and J 3 bases; nucleotides not matched to a gene: 7. Germline values: CDR1 SGHTA, CDR2 FQGTGA. The CDR3 spans 16 residues. The DNA of the CDR3 is TGTGCCAGCAGTCCCTCCGGGACAGGGGGCTACAATGAGCAGTTCTTC. Translating it yields CASSPSGTGGYNEQFF.

The chain has TRBV20-1 and TRBJ2-5; D is undetermined. This CDR3 is built from 14 residues. V was cut by 3 bases and J by 5 bases, with 16 bases left in between. Germline CDR1 reads DFQATT; CDR2 reads SNEGSKA (reference sequence). This CDR3 is CSARTEIAAETQYF. The CDR3 DNA reads TGCAGTGCTAGGACCGAGATAGCCGCGGAGACCCAGTACTTC.

This clonotype was observed a handful of times. J is TRBJ2-3 and V is TRBV4-1, with 9 bases aligning to TRBD2. CDR1 and CDR2 from the germline V gene are MGHRA and YSYEKL. CDR3 size: 15 residues. V dropped 6 bases and J dropped 3; count of bases not matched to a gene: 7. The CDR3 loop is CASRKSGRRTDTQYF. The CDR3, as DNA: TGCGCCAGCAGGAAAAGCGGGAGGAGGACAGATACGCAGTATTTT.

This chain links TRBV5-1 with TRBJ2-1; the match to TRBD2 covers 8 bases. The ends lost 5 bases at V and 2 bases at J; junction bases unmatched: 6. CDR1 and CDR2 (germline): SGHRS, YFSETQ. The CDR3 runs to 15 residues. CDR3 coding DNA: TGCGCCAGCAGGAATATCGGGGGGGCCTACAATGAGCAGTTCTTC. Translation gives CASRNIGGAYNEQFF. Combining the CDR3 with reference TRBV5-1 and TRBJ2-1 gives the whole variable domain KAGVTQTPRYLIKTRGQQVTLSCSPISGHRSVSWYQQTPGQGLQFLFEYFSETQRNKGNFPGRFSGRQFSNSRSEMNVSTLELGDSALYLCASRNIGGAYNEQFFGPGTRLTVL.

To note about this clonotype: The junction shows a germline mismatch at one end, possibly a read error. This chain uses TRBV20-1 with TRBJ2-7; 9 bases map to TRBD2. The germline CDR1 and CDR2 sequences are DFQATT and SNEGSKA (reference sequence). There are 14 residues in the CDR3. CDR3 in DNA: TGCAGTGCGTACGGACTAGCGAGCTCCTACGGGCAGTACTTC. This translates into CSAYGLASSYGQYF.

This clonotype was detected only a few times. CDR3 in amino acids: CSARAWGKEGKESYTF. The CDR3 DNA is TGCAGTGCCCGCGCTTGGGGCAAGGAGGGGAAAGAAAGCTACACCTTC. This rearrangement joins TRBV20-1 to TRBJ1-2; tentatively, D is TRBD1 (5 bases). Germline CDR1 DFQATT, CDR2 SNEGSKA (reference sequence). V lost 6 bases and J 9 bases, leaving 29 bases between the germline ends. The CDR3 totals 16 residues.

This clonotype was observed a handful of times. V gene TRBV28 combines with J gene TRBJ1-2; unclear D gene. CDR1 is MDHEN and CDR2 is SYDVKM in the germline V gene. The CDR3 totals 12 residues. The germline V and J ends were trimmed by 11 bases and 0 bases, with 10 bases remaining between them. The CDR3 DNA reads as TGTGCCGGCATCTCACCTAACTATGGCTACACCTTC. Its translation is CAGISPNYGYTF.

A few counts support this clonotype. The rearrangement uses TRBV20-1 and TRBJ2-7, with 13 bases lining up with TRBD2. The CDR3 runs 14 residues. V was clipped by 4 bases and J by 7 bases; unmatched bases: 7. Germline values: CDR1 DFQATT, CDR2 SNEGSKA (reference sequence). Here the CDR3 reads CSAIRLAGGPEQYF. CDR3 DNA: TGCAGTGCTATCAGACTAGCGGGAGGACCTGAGCAGTACTTC.

The chain employs TRBV10-3 and TRBJ1-1; unclear D gene. CDR1 and CDR2 from the germline V gene are ENHRY and SYGVKD. This CDR3 has 15 residues. Trimming shortened V by 0 bases and J by 3 bases, and 11 bases separated the two germline ends. DNA for the CDR3: TGTGCCATCAGTGAGTCGAGTTGGGAGGACACTGAAGCTTTCTTT. It is translated as CAISESSWEDTEAFF.

This clonotype showed up just a few times. This sequence joins TRBV20-1 and TRBJ1-2, with D hard to call. Germline CDR1 reads DFQATT; CDR2 reads SNEGSKA (reference sequence). V lost 5 bases and J lost 8, with 9 bases in between. This CDR3 is 10 amino acids long. For the CDR3, the DNA is TGCAGTGCTGACGAAGTGGGCTACACCTTC. As protein: CSADEVGYTF.

The CDR3 sequence: CASSLGPRDANTGELFF. CDR3 nucleotides: TGCGCCAGCAGCTTGGGGCCGAGGGACGCGAACACCGGGGAGCTGTTTTTT. The J gene is TRBJ2-2, the V gene TRBV5-1; tentatively, D is TRBD1 or TRBD2 (5 bases each). CDR1 SGHRS and CDR2 YFSETQ come from the germline V gene. The CDR3 has 17 residues. The V end lost 0 bases, the J end lost 0 bases, and 12 bases lay between the germline ends. The full variable domain, completed using reference TRBV5-1 and TRBJ2-2, is KAGVTQTPRYLIKTRGQQVTLSCSPISGHRSVSWYQQTPGQGLQFLFEYFSETQRNKGNFPGRFSGRQFSNSRSEMNVSTLELGDSALYLCASSLGPRDANTGELFFGEGSRLTVL.

This clonotype was counted ten times or more. The rearrangement uses TRBV7-3 and TRBJ2-7; no clear D. The germline V and J ends were trimmed by 5 bases and 7 bases, with 12 bases remaining between them. Germline CDR1 is SGHTA and CDR2 is FQGTGA. The CDR3 loop spans 12 amino acids. The CDR3, as DNA: TGTGCCAGCAGCCGACCCCAAGGGGAGCAGTACTTC. Translation gives CASSRPQGEQYF.

This sequence joins TRBV6-5 and TRBJ2-1; D remains unclear. Looked up from germline, CDR1 is MNHEY and CDR2 is SVGAGI. The CDR3 runs to 11 residues. V was shortened by 5 bases and J by 5 bases, with 4 bases between the two germline ends. The CDR3 nucleotides read TGTGCCAGCAGTCACAACAATGAGCAGTTCTTC. Translated, it gives CASSHNNEQFF.

J is TRBJ2-7 and V is TRBV15, with D perhaps being TRBD1 or TRBD2 (5 bases each). Trimming stripped 2 bases from V and 2 bases from J, with 13 bases between. CDR1 is LNHNV and CDR2 is YYDKDF in the germline V gene (reference sequence). This CDR3 is 15 amino acids long. CDR3 in amino acids: CATSRNRGVPYEQYF. For the CDR3, the DNA is TGTGCCACCAGCAGAAACAGAGGGGTCCCCTACGAGCAGTACTTC. The whole variable domain, filled in from reference TRBV15 and TRBJ2-7, reads DAMVIQNPRYQVTQFGKPVTLSCSQTLNHNVMYWYQQKSSQAPKLLFHYYDKDFNNEADTPDNFQSRRPNTSFCFLDIRSPGLGDTAMYLCATSRNRGVPYEQYFGPGTRLTVT.

This clonotype was seen a few times. The chain combines TRBV6-5 with TRBJ2-3; TRBD2 aligns across 12 bases. The CDR3 is 18 amino acids. V shed 2 bases, J shed 2 bases, and the junction held 8 bases outside the gene matches. The germline V gene has CDR1 MNHEY and CDR2 SVGAGI. CDR3 amino acids: CASSYRKTSGGLTDTQYF. The CDR3 DNA reads TGTGCCAGCAGTTACCGAAAGACTAGCGGGGGACTCACAGATACGCAGTATTTT.

A single count supports this clonotype. The chain has TRBV11-2 and TRBJ1-5; D is ambiguous. Germline assignment: CDR1 SGHAT and CDR2 FQNNGV. This CDR3 has 17 residues. Trimming left V 4 bases short and J 4 bases short, with 20 bases between. The CDR3 DNA reads as TGTGCCAGCAGCTCTGGGCCTACGAAACAGAATAATCAGCCCCAGCATTTT. Amino acid sequence: CASSSGPTKQNNQPQHF.

The sample holds a few counts of this clonotype. The chain is built from TRBV6-5 and TRBJ2-7, with 11 bases fitting TRBD2. Germline V gene lookup returns CDR1 MNHEY and CDR2 SVGAGI. The CDR3 extends over 16 amino acids. Trimming at V came to 7 bases and at J to 2 bases, leaving 10 bases not matched to a gene. CDR3 protein: CASTTLLAGEPYEQYF. CDR3 nucleotides: TGTGCCAGCACCACCCTACTAGCGGGAGAACCCTACGAGCAGTACTTC.

The chain uses TRBV20-1 and TRBJ2-7; TRBD2 matches at 14 bases. The CDR3 contains 17 residues. V trimming: 3 bases; J trimming: 5 bases; junction bases outside the gene matches: 12. Per germline, CDR1 DFQATT and CDR2 SNEGSKA (reference sequence). As DNA, the CDR3 is TGCAGTGCTAGGCAACCGGGACTAGCGGGAGTCCATAACGAGCAGTACTTC. Its protein product is CSARQPGLAGVHNEQYF.

J is TRBJ2-7 and V is TRBV28; the match to TRBD1 covers 7 bases. Per the germline V gene, CDR1 is MDHEN and CDR2 is SYDVKM. This CDR3 is built from 15 residues. The V gene end was trimmed by 6 bases and the J gene end by 2 bases; junction bases not matched to a gene: 10. The DNA for the CDR3 is TGTGCCAGCAGGCATCGGGGACAGTTTACCTACGAGCAGTACTTC. It yields the protein CASRHRGQFTYEQYF.

The rearrangement uses TRBV5-1 and TRBJ2-1; D possibly uses TRBD1 or TRBD2 (5 bases each). This CDR3 region has 15 residues. V shed 4 bases and J shed 8 bases, with 19 bases lying between them. The V gene's germline CDR1 is SGHRS and CDR2 YFSETQ. The CDR3 here is CASSKIGTPEDEQFF. DNA of the CDR3: TGCGCCAGCAGCAAAATAGGGACCCCAGAGGATGAGCAGTTCTTC.

The table lists this clonotype with a few counts. This rearrangement joins TRBV10-3 to TRBJ2-1; 9 nucleotides match TRBD1. CDR1 is ENHRY, CDR2 SYGVKD, per germline. The ends lost 6 bases at V and 8 bases at J; junction bases unmatched: 5. The CDR3 contains 13 residues. The DNA of the CDR3 is TGTGCCATCAGAAAGACAGGGGGGGATGAGCAGTTCTTC. Translating it yields CAIRKTGGDEQFF.

The chain couples TRBV15 to TRBJ1-1; 7 bases agree with TRBD1. CDR3 size: 15 residues. V lost 5 bases and J lost 2; bases outside the gene matches: 8. The germline CDR1 and CDR2 sequences are LNHNV and YYDKDF (reference sequence). CDR3 loop: CATSDRRDRNTEAFF. DNA of the CDR3: TGTGCCACCAGCGATCGACGGGACAGAAACACTGAAGCTTTCTTT.

This clonotype was seen only a few times. The chain's CDR3 is CASSRIPGQNTGELFF. The DNA of the CDR3 is TGCGCCAGCAGCCGGATACCGGGACAGAACACCGGGGAGCTGTTTTTT. This chain connects TRBV4-1 to TRBJ2-2; D is perhaps TRBD1 (6 bases). This CDR3 spans 16 amino acids. The germline CDR1 and CDR2 sequences are MGHRA and YSYEKL. Trimming removed 4 bases from V and 1 base from J, with 13 bases in between.

The V gene is TRBV27, the J gene TRBJ1-6; the D is unclear. In germline, CDR1 is MNHEY, CDR2 SMNVEV (reference sequence). Trimming pared 3 bases from V and 10 bases from J, leaving 13 bases between. The CDR3 spans 14 residues. The CDR3 is CASSFGQSSSPLHF. The DNA for the CDR3 is TGTGCCAGCAGTTTTGGGCAGTCCAGCTCACCCCTCCACTTT.

This chain links TRBV6-1 with TRBJ2-3; D remains unclear. The CDR3 consists of 16 residues. With 1 base removed from V and 0 bases from J, the gap between germline ends came to 11 bases. Per germline, CDR1 MNHNS and CDR2 SASEGT. The CDR3 sequence is CASSEGPITSTDTQYF. The CDR3 region has the DNA TGTGCCAGCAGTGAAGGGCCCATAACAAGCACAGATACGCAGTATTTT.

Of note for this clonotype: At one boundary the junction diverges from the germline segment, which might be a read error. The rearrangement links TRBV7-9 to TRBJ2-1; 10 bases are a match to TRBD2. From germline, CDR1 is SEHNR and CDR2 FQNEAQ (reference sequence). CDR3 length equals 17 residues. The CDR3 is CASSRGSGRTNYNVQFF. The CDR3 DNA reads as TGTGCCAGCAGTAGGGGTAGCGGGAGGACTAACTACAATGTGCAGTTCTTC. The whole variable domain, filled in from reference TRBV7-9 and TRBJ2-1, reads DTGVSQNPRHKITKRGQNVTFRCDPISEHNRLYWYRQTLGQGPEFLTYFQNEAQLEKSRLLSDRFSAERPKGSFSTLEIQRTEQGDSAMYLCASSRGSGRTNYNVQFFGPGTRLTVL.

This chain's CDR3 is CASSSRVGHTDTQYF. The DNA for the CDR3 is TGTGCCAGCAGCTCCAGAGTCGGTCACACAGATACGCAGTATTTT. The chain combines TRBV7-2 with TRBJ2-3; the D is unclear. V was shortened by 4 bases and J by 2 bases, with 13 bases between the two germline ends. The CDR3 loop spans 15 amino acids. Germline V gives CDR1 SGHTA, CDR2 FQGNSA.

The chain uses TRBV21-1 and TRBJ2-3; TRBD2 is taken as the D call from the table, unchecked against the DNA. TRBV21-1 constitutes a pseudogene. This CDR3 spans 15 amino acids. The CDR3 region has the DNA TGTGCCAGCAGCATCCCGGGACTACGGACGGGTACGCAGTATTTT. This sequence encodes CASSIPGLRTGTQYF.